This TCR beta chain was profiled in a study of OX40 agonist ivuxolimab in advanced cancers. Across the whole study: Males comprised 70% to 85% of the group, whose mean age was 60 years (range 23 to 79).

V lost 5 bases and J 10 bases, leaving 14 bases between the germline ends. Looked up from germline, CDR1 is SQVTM and CDR2 is ANQGSEA. The CDR3 has 12 amino acids. Here immunoSEQ multiplex PCR was the method, and the copy in TCRdb shows in-frame clones only, minus some. The sample carries roughly 91,000 clones, around 90% recorded once. Sampling of blood occurred at baseline, cycle 4 day 1, and cycle 7 day 1. This TCR came from an adult with an advanced solid tumor such as melanoma, head and neck, liver or kidney cancer. Sample: CD4+ or CD8+ T cells sorted from blood, taken in a trial of the OX40 agonist ivuxolimab. V gene TRBV29-1 combines with J gene TRBJ1-4; D possibly corresponds to TRBD1 (5 bases). The CDR3 sequence is CSVYQEGVKLFF. In DNA form, the CDR3 reads TGCAGCGTTTACCAGGAAGGGGTAAAACTGTTTTTT.